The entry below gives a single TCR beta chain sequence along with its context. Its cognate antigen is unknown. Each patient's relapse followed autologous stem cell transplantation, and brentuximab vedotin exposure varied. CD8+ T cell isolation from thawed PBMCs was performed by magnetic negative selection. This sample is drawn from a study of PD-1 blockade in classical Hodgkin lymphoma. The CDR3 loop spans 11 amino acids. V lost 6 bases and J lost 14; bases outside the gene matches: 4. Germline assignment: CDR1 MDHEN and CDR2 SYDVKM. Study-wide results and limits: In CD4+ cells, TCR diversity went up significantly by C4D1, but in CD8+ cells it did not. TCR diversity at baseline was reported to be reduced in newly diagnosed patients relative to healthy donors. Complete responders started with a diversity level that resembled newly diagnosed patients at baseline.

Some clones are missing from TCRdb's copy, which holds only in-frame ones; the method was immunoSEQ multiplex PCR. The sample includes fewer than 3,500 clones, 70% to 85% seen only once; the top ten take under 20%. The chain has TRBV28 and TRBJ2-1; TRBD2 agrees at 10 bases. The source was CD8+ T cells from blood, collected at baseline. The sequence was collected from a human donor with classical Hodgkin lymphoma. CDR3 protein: CASSPGTSEFF. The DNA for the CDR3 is TGTGCCAGCAGCCCCGGGACTAGCGAGTTCTTC.